These 4 T cell receptor beta chains were sequenced from one sample in a study of blood T cell repertoires in COVID-19. Sequencing used immunoSEQ multiplex PCR; TCRdb keeps in-frame clones, though not all of them. The sample has some 320,000 clones, about 90% seen once. The sample consisted of peripheral blood. The receptors were gathered from a woman aged 30 to 39 with COVID-19, enrolled during active disease.

The DNA for the CDR3 is TGTGCCAGCAGTTTCCACGCCAGCTCTGGAAACACCATATATTTT. This codes for CASSFHASSGNTIYF. The chain couples TRBV28 to TRBJ1-3; D gene ambiguous. Trimming removed 3 bases at V and 0 bases at J, with 9 bases between. Germline CDR1 and CDR2: MDHEN and SYDVKM. The CDR3 extends over 15 amino acids.

This chain links TRBV5-6 with TRBJ1-2; tentatively, D is TRBD1 (5 bases). V gave up 3 bases and J gave up 3 bases, with 15 bases separating them. The CDR3 totals 15 residues. The V gene's germline CDR1 is SGHDT and CDR2 YYEEEE. CDR3 sequence reads: CASSSTGGDYYGYTF. The CDR3 DNA reads as TGTGCCAGCAGCTCTACCGGGGGAGACTACTATGGCTACACCTTC.

This clone has only one observation. V usage is TRBV5-1 and J usage is TRBJ2-1; 9 positions agree with TRBD1. The length of the CDR3 is 15 residues. The germline V gene has CDR1 SGHRS and CDR2 YFSETQ. J was trimmed by 6 bases and V by 2 bases; bases with no gene match: 6. The DNA for the CDR3 is TGCGCCAGCAGCTTTCAGACAGGGGGTATCAATGAGCAGTTCTTC. The encoded protein is CASSFQTGGINEQFF.

The chain employs TRBV6-4 and TRBJ1-6; D unresolved. There are 14 residues in the CDR3. Germline loops: CDR1 MRHNA, CDR2 SNTAGT. The V gene lost 2 bases and the J gene lost 9 bases, with 11 bases spanning the gap. CDR3 sequence (DNA): TGTGCCAGCAGTGACGGAAGAGCGGGTTCACCCCTCCACTTT. Translation gives CASSDGRAGSPLHF.